This TCR beta chain was identified during a study of blood T cell repertoires in COVID-19. Study overall: Specimens from acute and convalescent COVID-19 originated in the United States, Italy and Spain.

Repertoires were generated with immunoSEQ multiplex PCR, while TCRdb's copy carries only in-frame clones and drops some. The table has roughly 120,000 clones, over 70% seen once; the top ten hold 25% to 35%. Germline V CDR1 and CDR2: MNHNS, SASEGT. Trimming took off 0 bases at V and 5 bases at J, with 11 bases between the two ends. The CDR3 length is 16 residues. Material: peripheral blood. V usage is TRBV6-1 and J usage is TRBJ1-6; D uncertain. The origin of this receptor is a woman aged 70 to 79 with acute or convalescent COVID-19. In nucleotides, the CDR3 is TGTGCCAGCAGTGAAGCGAGGATCGGTAATAATTCACCCCTCCACTTT. Its protein product is CASSEARIGNNSPLHF.